This TCR beta chain is from a study of OX40 agonist ivuxolimab in advanced cancers. Study as a whole: Dose-escalation patients had hepatocellular carcinoma, melanoma, renal cell or head and neck cancer.

The length of the CDR3 is 15 residues. V was cut by 0 bases and J by 3 bases, with 9 bases left in between. CDR1 and CDR2 (germline): SGHKS, YYEKEE (reference sequence). Method: immunoSEQ multiplex PCR; TCRdb's copy keeps in-frame clones and lacks some. Of fewer than 65,000 clones in the sample, 75% to 90% are singletons; the top ten hold roughly 1.5%. Remarks on this clone: Its specificity is not known.

General study points: Partial responders dosed at 0.1-3.0 mg/kg displayed clonal expansion ranking among the lowest. On average, CD8+ T cells had more expanded clones than CD4+. Blood T cells, both CD4+ and CD8+, expanded clonally by week 6 at 0.1 to 3.0 mg/kg.

The chain employs TRBV5-5 and TRBJ2-2, with D unresolved. Source: CD4+ or CD8+ T cells sorted from blood, taken in a trial of the OX40 agonist ivuxolimab. The source of this sequence is an adult with an advanced solid tumor such as melanoma, head and neck, liver or kidney cancer. CDR3 protein: CASSLASQYTGELFF. The CDR3 bases are TGTGCCAGCAGCTTGGCCTCACAGTACACCGGGGAGCTGTTTTTT.